The clone carrying this T cell receptor beta chain was detected only once. This specimen belongs to a study of blood T cell repertoires in COVID-19. As for the study in general: Acute and convalescent COVID-19 samples came from the United States, Italy and Spain. Sample material is recorded as cDNA or gDNA derived from T cells, B-cell-depleted T cells, or PBMCs.

Original processing notes: Cell counts per sample came from amplifying reference gene primers. TCRdb keeps only in-frame clones here, not all; method: immunoSEQ multiplex PCR. Clone size and the V and J calls come from that table; the DNA yielded D and trimming. Among 100,000 to 150,000 clones listed, 88% were seen once. Germline V gives CDR1 LNHDA, CDR2 SQIVND (reference sequence). The CDR3 contains 15 residues. Trimming shortened V by 2 bases and J by 2 bases, and 10 bases separated the two germline ends. Material for sequencing was peripheral blood. The receptor was isolated from a man in his forties or fifties with acute or convalescent COVID-19. The rearrangement links TRBV19 to TRBJ1-3; TRBD1 might be the D (5 bases). The CDR3 sequence: CASSISRAPGNTIYF. Here the CDR3 DNA reads TGTGCCAGTAGTATAAGCAGGGCGCCTGGAAACACCATATATTTT. The variable domain in full, with the rest retrieved from reference TRBV19 and TRBJ1-3, is DGGITQSPKYLFRKEGQNVTLSCEQNLNHDAMYWYRQDPGQGLRLIYYSQIVNDFQKGDIAEGYSVSREKKESFPLTVTSAQKNPTAFYLCASSISRAPGNTIYFGEGSWLTVV.